This entry features one T cell receptor beta chain sequence. Authors' data handling: Amplification of reference gene primers was used by the study to estimate nucleated cell counts. Profiled with immunoSEQ multiplex PCR; TCRdb holds only in-frame clones, not every one. The V and J calls and clone size come from that table; D and trimming were worked out from the DNA. Of 150,000 to 200,000 clones in the sample, roughly 80% were seen once. These data are taken from a study of blood T cell repertoires in COVID-19. The wider study: Sites across the United States, Italy and Spain contributed samples from acute and convalescent COVID-19.

This CDR3 is built from 12 residues. Germline V gene data show CDR1 as MNHEY and CDR2 as SVGAGI. V shed 8 bases, J shed 3 bases, and the junction held 1 base outside the gene matches. This receptor was obtained from a woman aged 30 to 39 with acute or convalescent COVID-19. The chain employs TRBV6-5 and TRBJ2-7; 10 bases align to TRBD2. The sample comprised peripheral blood. CDR3 in amino acids: CASRTSGYEQYF. The DNA of the CDR3 is TGTGCCAGCCGGACTAGCGGCTACGAGCAGTACTTC.